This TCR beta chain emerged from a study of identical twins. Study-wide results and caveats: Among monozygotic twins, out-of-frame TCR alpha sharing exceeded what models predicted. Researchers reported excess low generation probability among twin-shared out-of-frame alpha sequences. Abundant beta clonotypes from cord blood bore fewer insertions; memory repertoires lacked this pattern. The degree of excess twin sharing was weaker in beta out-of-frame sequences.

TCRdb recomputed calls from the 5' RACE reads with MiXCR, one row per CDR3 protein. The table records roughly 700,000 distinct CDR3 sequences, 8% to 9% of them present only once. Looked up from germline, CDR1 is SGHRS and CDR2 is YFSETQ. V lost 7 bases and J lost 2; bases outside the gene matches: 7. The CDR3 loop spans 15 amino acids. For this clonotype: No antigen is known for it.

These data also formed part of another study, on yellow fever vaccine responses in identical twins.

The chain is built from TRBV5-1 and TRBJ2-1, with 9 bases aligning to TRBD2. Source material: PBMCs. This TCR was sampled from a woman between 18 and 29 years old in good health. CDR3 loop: CASFSGGGTYNEQFF. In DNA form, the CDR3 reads TGCGCCAGCTTTAGCGGGGGTGGAACCTACAATGAGCAGTTCTTC.